These 18 T cell receptor beta chains were sequenced from one sample in a study of control samples from healthy donors and cancer patients. Data came from immunoSEQ multiplex PCR; TCRdb stores just in-frame clones and leaves some out. The repertoire holds some 200,000 clones, with 90% to 95% as singletons. The sample was blood. All receptors derive from a man aged 45-65 years in good health.

J is TRBJ2-2 and V is TRBV3-1 (or the pseudogene TRBV3-2); D is perhaps TRBD2 (5 bases). The V gene lost 0 bases and the J gene lost 0 bases, with 8 bases spanning the gap. The germline CDR1 and CDR2 sequences are LGHDT and YNNKEL (reference sequence). The CDR3 consists of 16 residues. As DNA, the CDR3 is TGTGCCAGCAGCCAAGAATCCGGGACGAACACCGGGGAGCTGTTTTTT. This encodes CASSQESGTNTGELFF.

The rearrangement joins TRBV28 to TRBJ2-7; 12 bases match TRBD1. Germline trimming cut 6 bases from V and 4 bases from J; bases unmatched to any gene: 1. The CDR3 has 13 amino acids. The germline gives CDR1 MDHEN, CDR2 SYDVKM. In DNA, the CDR3 is TGTGCCAGCAGGGGACAGGGGGCATACGAGCAGTACTTC. The encoded protein is CASRGQGAYEQYF. Drawing the rest from reference TRBV28 and TRBJ2-7, the complete variable domain is DVKVTQSSRYLVKRTGEKVFLECVQDMDHENMFWYRQDPGLGLRLIYFSYDVKMKEKGDIPEGYSVSREKKERFSLILESASTNQTSMYLCASRGQGAYEQYFGPGTRLTVT.

The gene calls are TRBV19 and TRBJ1-5; weak D call: TRBD1 (5 bases). Deletions cut 3 bases from V and 0 bases from J, with 12 bases between. From germline, CDR1 is LNHDA and CDR2 SQIVND (reference sequence). This CDR3 comprises 16 residues. CDR3 loop: CASSMGAGYSNQPQHF. The CDR3 DNA reads as TGTGCCAGTAGTATGGGTGCAGGGTATAGCAATCAGCCCCAGCATTTT.

The chain uses TRBV5-1 and TRBJ1-1; tentatively, D is TRBD1 (6 bases). This CDR3 is 15 amino acids long. Germline V gives CDR1 SGHRS, CDR2 YFSETQ. Trimming took off 2 bases at V and 1 base at J, with 12 bases between the two ends. DNA for the CDR3: TGCGCCAGCAGCTTCTTGGGGGGCGGGAACACTGAAGCTTTCTTT. Translating gives CASSFLGGGNTEAFF.

The gene calls are TRBV27 and TRBJ1-1; TRBD1 matches 11 bases. The V gene's germline CDR1 is MNHEY and CDR2 SMNVEV (reference sequence). V shed 8 bases, J shed 1 base, and the junction held 9 bases outside the gene matches. The CDR3 covers 16 residues. CDR3 in amino acids: CASRPGQGEKNTEAFF. CDR3 DNA: TGTGCCAGCCGACCGGGACAGGGGGAGAAGAACACTGAAGCTTTCTTT.

In the case of this clone: The same CDR3 arises from other DNA sequences in this sample as well. This sequence joins TRBV9 and TRBJ1-6; D is unresolved. The V gene's germline CDR1 is SGDLS and CDR2 YYNGEE. CDR3 length: 15 amino acids. Between the trimmed V and J ends, which lost 0 bases and 0 bases, there was a span of 4 bases. The CDR3 sequence: CASSVEGSYNSPLHF. CDR3 DNA: TGTGCCAGCAGCGTAGAAGGCTCCTATAATTCACCCCTCCACTTT.

The CDR3: CASSPSSGGAYEQYF. CDR3 sequence (DNA): TGTGCCAGCAGCCCTTCTAGCGGGGGGGCCTACGAGCAGTACTTC. The rearrangement joins TRBV2 to TRBJ2-7; 12 positions match TRBD2. Unmatched junction bases numbered 5, after V lost 6 bases and J lost 2 bases. This CDR3 spans 15 amino acids. Germline CDR1 and CDR2: SNHLY and FYNNEI.

V gene TRBV24-1 combines with J gene TRBJ2-5; D perhaps matches TRBD2 (6 bases). The length of the CDR3 is 13 residues. V was clipped by 4 bases and J by 14 bases, with 19 bases between them. Germline V gene data show CDR1 as KGHDR and CDR2 as SFDVKD. CDR3 in DNA: TGTGCCACCAGTGAGGCAACTCCGGGACTTGTCTACTTC. Residues: CATSEATPGLVYF.

CDR3: CASTSTAYGYTF. The CDR3 DNA reads as TGTGCCAGCACCTCAACAGCCTATGGCTACACCTTC. The J gene is TRBJ1-2, the V gene TRBV28; no clear D. V was trimmed by 7 bases and J by 4 bases, leaving 10 bases between them. The CDR3 loop spans 12 amino acids. Germline V gene sequence: CDR1 MDHEN, CDR2 SYDVKM.

The chain carries TRBV5-5 and TRBJ2-7; tentatively, D is TRBD1 or TRBD2 (5 bases each). CDR3 length: 13 residues. The germline V gene encodes CDR1 SGHKS and CDR2 YYEKEE (reference sequence). Deletions cut 1 base from V and 4 bases from J, with 9 bases between. In nucleotides, the CDR3 is TGTGCCAGCAGCTTGAGGGACGGTTACGAGCAGTACTTC. Residues: CASSLRDGYEQYF.

The V call is TRBV28, the J call TRBJ2-3; a weak D match, TRBD2 (5 bases). V lost 5 bases, J lost 2 bases, and 14 bases lay in between. There are 15 residues in the CDR3. From germline, CDR1 is MDHEN and CDR2 SYDVKM. Here the CDR3 DNA reads TGTGCCAGCAGTCCGCGAGGGAAGGCCACAGATACGCAGTATTTT. Encoded protein: CASSPRGKATDTQYF.

The J gene is TRBJ2-5, the V gene TRBV6-2 or TRBV6-3; TRBD2 agrees at 10 bases. The germline CDR1 and CDR2 sequences are MNHEY and SVGEGT. The CDR3 consists of 19 residues. With V trimmed by 4 bases and J by 3 bases, 17 bases remained unmatched. The CDR3 loop is CASSSPFSERGGLKETQYF. The CDR3 DNA sequence: TGTGCCAGCAGTTCCCCCTTTAGTGAGCGGGGGGGCCTAAAAGAGACCCAGTACTTC.

The chain recombines TRBV6-1 with TRBJ2-1; 9 nucleotides agree with TRBD1. J was trimmed by 4 bases and V by 0 bases; bases with no gene match: 4. The germline V gene encodes CDR1 MNHNS and CDR2 SASEGT. The CDR3 is 16 residues long. The CDR3 DNA reads as TGTGCCAGCAGTGAAGCCCGGGACAGGGCTTACAATGAGCAGTTCTTC. Amino acid sequence: CASSEARDRAYNEQFF.

The chain employs TRBV19 and TRBJ2-1; TRBD1 matches at 11 bases. The CDR3 spans 17 residues. V gave up 7 bases and J gave up 7 bases; unmatched junction bases: 15. Germline assignment: CDR1 LNHDA and CDR2 SQIVND (reference sequence). CDR3 in DNA: TGTGCCAGTACTTGGACAGGGGGCTCTTTGCCCCTGAATGAGCAGTTCTTC. This codes for CASTWTGGSLPLNEQFF.

The V call is TRBV7-2, the J call TRBJ2-1; no reliable D call. The CDR3 loop spans 13 amino acids. With 6 bases removed from V and 4 bases from J, the gap between germline ends came to 10 bases. The germline V gene has CDR1 SGHTA and CDR2 FQGNSA. In DNA, the CDR3 is TGTGCCAGCAGTTCACGGAATTACAATGAGCAGTTCTTC. Its translation: CASSSRNYNEQFF.

This clone is a singleton in its sample. The chain has TRBV28 and TRBJ1-2; D may be TRBD1 (6 bases). Germline-derived CDR1 and CDR2 are MDHEN and SYDVKM. The V end lost 4 bases, the J end lost 4 bases, and 16 bases lay between the germline ends. CDR3 length: 15 residues. The CDR3 nucleotides are TGTGCCAGCAGTTCCCGCCTTGGGGGCGGCTATGGCTACACCTTC. This translates into CASSSRLGGGYGYTF.

This chain uses TRBV12-5 with TRBJ2-5, with D possibly called TRBD1 or TRBD2 (6 bases each). The CDR3 has 14 residues. The ends were cut back, 5 bases at V and 1 base at J, with 11 bases in the middle. The germline CDR1 and CDR2 sequences are LGHNT and FRNRAP. CDR3 residues: CASGGGQGQETQYF. Here the CDR3 DNA reads TGTGCTAGTGGTGGGGGGCAAGGCCAAGAGACCCAGTACTTC.

The gene calls are TRBV4-1 and TRBJ2-7; D is uncertain. Trimming cost V 0 bases and J 4 bases, with 10 bases left between them. This CDR3 comprises 14 residues. The germline gives CDR1 MGHRA, CDR2 YSYEKL. CDR3 DNA sequence: TGCGCCAGCAGCCAAGACGCAGGAACTTACGAGCAGTACTTC. Translating gives CASSQDAGTYEQYF.